Below, 24 T cell receptor beta chains from the same sample are listed, as sequenced in a study of regulatory T cells in long-lasting Graves disease. The TCR beta library used iRepertoire HTBI primers with Arm-PCR amplification of CDR3. TCRdb called the multiplex PCR reads again in MiXCR, with one record for every CDR3 protein. The data hold about 290,000 distinct CDR3 sequences, with 22% observed a single time. Time point reported: persistent/refractory GD, antithyroid drugs over 5 years with positive TRAb. Preparation of the TCR library used RNA extracted from PBMCs. This material consisted of peripheral blood mononuclear cells (PBMCs), taken when the disease was refractory, from a patient treated with antithyroid drugs. All receptors come from a female donor with Graves disease.

On this clonotype: A junction boundary mismatches the germline segment, possibly from a read error. The rearrangement uses TRBV5-1 and TRBJ2-7; D possibly corresponds to TRBD2 (5 bases). The V gene's germline CDR1 is SGHRS and CDR2 YFSETQ. The CDR3 contains 13 residues. This chain's CDR3 is CASNLGSFYEQYF. CDR3 sequence (DNA): TGCGCCAGCAACTTGGGGAGCTTCTACGAGCAGTACTTC.

For the CDR3, the DNA is TGCGCCAGCAGCCTCACACGGACTGAGGGGGCCAAAAACATTCAGTACTTC. The encoded protein is CASSLTRTEGAKNIQYF. This chain joins TRBV5-1 and TRBJ2-4, with D tentatively TRBD1 or TRBD2 (5 bases each). Germline loops: CDR1 SGHRS, CDR2 YFSETQ. With 4 bases removed from V and 1 base from J, the gap between germline ends came to 18 bases. The CDR3 sequence is 17 residues long.

This clonotype has only a few counts. V usage is TRBV7-2 and J usage is TRBJ2-5, with D hard to call. The V end was cut by 3 bases, the J end by 7 bases, with 9 bases between. CDR1 is SGHTA and CDR2 is FQGNSA in the germline V gene. This CDR3 contains 12 residues. CDR3 sequence reads: CASSFLKGTQYF. The CDR3 region has the DNA TGTGCCAGCAGCTTTTTAAAAGGGACCCAGTACTTC.

In its sample, this clonotype was seen many times. The chain carries TRBV2 and TRBJ2-7; 8 nucleotides match TRBD2. The CDR3 runs 16 residues. Germline assignment: CDR1 SNHLY and CDR2 FYNNEI. Trimming at V came to 6 bases and at J to 6 bases, leaving 16 bases not matched to a gene. The CDR3 sequence is CASRALAGPFNSEQYF. DNA of the CDR3: TGTGCCAGCAGGGCCCTAGCGGGCCCGTTCAATTCCGAGCAGTACTTC.

In its sample, this clonotype was seen a few times. The gene calls are TRBV19 and TRBJ2-5, with 9 bases aligning to TRBD2. This CDR3 is 16 amino acids long. Germline values: CDR1 LNHDA, CDR2 SQIVND (reference sequence). The V gene end was trimmed by 2 bases and the J gene end by 0 bases; junction bases not matched to a gene: 4. The CDR3 DNA sequence: TGTGCCAGTAGTATAAGGACTAGCGAACACCAAGAGACCCAGTACTTC. This sequence encodes CASSIRTSEHQETQYF. Drawing the rest from reference TRBV19 and TRBJ2-5, the complete variable domain is DGGITQSPKYLFRKEGQNVTLSCEQNLNHDAMYWYRQDPGQGLRLIYYSQIVNDFQKGDIAEGYSVSREKKESFPLTVTSAQKNPTAFYLCASSIRTSEHQETQYFGPGTRLLVL.

The rearrangement uses TRBV7-2 and TRBJ2-2; no firm D call. Germline loops: CDR1 SGHTA, CDR2 FQGNSA. The CDR3 is 13 amino acids. The V end was cut by 4 bases, the J end by 7 bases, with 10 bases between. As DNA, the CDR3 is TGTGCCAGCAGCTCCCCCCGTAGCGGGGAGCTGTTTTTT. Protein product: CASSSPRSGELFF.

This clonotype was seen more than once but under ten times. The chain links TRBV11-2 to TRBJ2-7, with TRBD2 matching 8 bases. Germline assignment: CDR1 SGHAT and CDR2 FQNNGV. CDR3 length: 14 residues. The V segment lost 1 base and the J segment 7 bases; nucleotides outside the gene matches: 6. The CDR3 DNA is TGTGCCAGCAGCTTAGCGGGAGGGAGTATGGAGCAGTACTTC. It translates to CASSLAGGSMEQYF. Looking up the rest from reference TRBV11-2 and TRBJ2-7 gives the full variable domain: EAGVAQSPRYKIIEKRQSVAFWCNPISGHATLYWYQQILGQGPKLLIQFQNNGVVDDSQLPKDRFSAERLKGVDSTLKIQPAKLEDSAVYLCASSLAGGSMEQYFGPGTRLTVT.

V usage is TRBV7-9 and J usage is TRBJ2-2; D ambiguous. This CDR3 has 14 amino acids. Germline values: CDR1 SEHNR, CDR2 FQNEAQ (reference sequence). Trimming left V 5 bases short and J 3 bases short, with 10 bases between. The CDR3 bases are TGTGCCAGCAGCATTGGCGTAGACACCGGGGAGCTGTTTTTT. Its protein product is CASSIGVDTGELFF. The full variable domain, rest sourced from reference TRBV7-9 and TRBJ2-2, is DTGVSQNPRHKITKRGQNVTFRCDPISEHNRLYWYRQTLGQGPEFLTYFQNEAQLEKSRLLSDRFSAERPKGSFSTLEIQRTEQGDSAMYLCASSIGVDTGELFFGEGSRLTVL.

This clonotype occurred many times. The V call is TRBV28, the J call TRBJ1-1; D is perhaps TRBD1 (5 bases). CDR1 is MDHEN, CDR2 SYDVKM, per germline. V was clipped by 5 bases and J by 3 bases, with 10 bases between them. The CDR3 extends over 13 amino acids. The CDR3 spells CASSHQGHTEAFF. The DNA of the CDR3 is TGTGCCAGCAGTCATCAGGGTCACACTGAAGCTTTCTTT.

The V and J genes are TRBV6-1 and TRBJ2-7, with D perhaps TRBD2 (6 bases). CDR1 and CDR2 from the germline V gene are MNHNS and SASEGT. The CDR3 contains 16 residues. V lost 2 bases, J lost 4 bases, and 18 bases lay in between. DNA of the CDR3: TGTGCCAGCAGTGAATCCGGACTAACCTCGGCTTACGAGCAGTACTTC. As protein: CASSESGLTSAYEQYF.

CDR3 sequence (DNA): TGTGCCAGCAGCTTACAACAGGGAAACTACGAGCAGTACTTC. It codes for CASSLQQGNYEQYF. The J gene is TRBJ2-7, the V gene TRBV7-2; tentatively, D is TRBD1 (6 bases). V was shortened by 2 bases and J by 3 bases, with 11 bases between the two germline ends. Germline V gives CDR1 SGHTA, CDR2 FQGNSA. This CDR3 has 14 amino acids.

V gene TRBV30 combines with J gene TRBJ2-7; D possibly corresponds to TRBD2 (6 bases). CDR1 GTSNPN and CDR2 SVGIG come from the germline V gene (reference sequence). The CDR3 is 14 residues long. Here the CDR3 reads CARSYGSGVREQYF. The CDR3 DNA reads as TGTGCTAGGAGCTACGGGAGTGGCGTGAGGGAGCAGTACTTC.

The V call is TRBV7-6, the J call TRBJ1-2; D might be TRBD1 (5 bases). The CDR3 is made up of 18 amino acids. CDR1 is SGHVS, CDR2 FNYEAQ, per germline. V was trimmed by 1 base and J by 3 bases, leaving 21 bases between them. The CDR3 sequence is CASSLDPLIPGGDYGYTF. The CDR3 region has the DNA TGTGCCAGCAGCTTAGACCCACTCATACCGGGAGGGGACTATGGCTACACCTTC.

On this clonotype: A clone one base away is much larger, so this may be a read error. The chain employs TRBV7-2 and TRBJ2-5, with a tentative D call TRBD2 (5 bases). The V end was cut by 1 base, the J end by 1 base, with 13 bases between. Germline V gene data show CDR1 as SGHTA and CDR2 as FQGNSA. The length of the CDR3 is 16 residues. CDR3 region: CASSLGLARLQETQYF. The CDR3 nucleotides read TGTGCCAGCAGCTTAGGTCTAGCCCGCCTCCAAGAGACCCAGTACTTC.

J is TRBJ1-6 and V is TRBV7-2; the D is unclear. Germline-derived CDR1 and CDR2 are SGHTA and FQGNSA. The length of the CDR3 is 15 residues. V lost 5 bases to trimming and J lost 8 bases, with 16 bases between them. CDR3: CASSLEWGGDSPLHF. The CDR3 DNA follows: TGTGCCAGCAGCCTAGAGTGGGGTGGCGATTCACCCCTCCACTTT.

This clonotype has a count of ten or more. V and J are TRBV7-9 and TRBJ2-7, with D possibly matching TRBD2 (7 bases). Deletions cut 0 bases from V and 7 bases from J, with 13 bases between. The CDR3 consists of 14 residues. Germline V gene lookup returns CDR1 SEHNR and CDR2 FQNEAQ (reference sequence). CDR3 amino acids: CASSLAGGPQEQYF. For the CDR3, the DNA is TGTGCCAGCAGCTTAGCCGGGGGGCCCCAAGAGCAGTACTTC.

This clonotype was counted between two and nine times. The chain links TRBV6-2 or TRBV6-3 to TRBJ1-5; tentatively, D is TRBD1 (6 bases). V lost 4 bases, J lost 0 bases, and 19 bases lay in between. Germline CDR1 is MNHEY and CDR2 is SVGEGT. This CDR3 contains 18 residues. CDR3 amino acids: CASSSTLDRTDSNQPQHF. The CDR3 region has the DNA TGTGCCAGCAGTTCTACGTTGGACAGAACGGATAGCAATCAGCCCCAGCATTTT.

This clonotype has a count of ten or more. J is TRBJ2-5 and V is TRBV3-1; D is unclear. The germline V and J ends were trimmed by 1 base and 0 bases, with 12 bases remaining between them. Germline loops: CDR1 LGHDT, CDR2 YNNKEL (reference sequence). The CDR3 has 16 residues. CDR3 loop: CASSQGRNPYQETQYF. CDR3 DNA: TGTGCCAGCAGCCAAGGACGTAACCCGTACCAAGAGACCCAGTACTTC.

This clonotype has ten or more counts. The DNA for the CDR3 is TGTGCCAGCAGTTTTGACGTCCCGGAGACCCAGTACTTC. Translating gives CASSFDVPETQYF. J is TRBJ2-5 and V is TRBV28; D unclear. The V end lost 3 bases, the J end lost 5 bases, and 10 bases lay between the germline ends. The CDR3 sequence is 13 residues long. The germline V gene encodes CDR1 MDHEN and CDR2 SYDVKM.

In this sample, this clonotype turned up many times. The chain carries TRBV2 and TRBJ1-2; D possibly corresponds to TRBD1 (5 bases). Germline CDR1 reads SNHLY; CDR2 reads FYNNEI. Trimming removed 7 bases from V and 4 bases from J, with 19 bases in between. The CDR3 loop spans 15 amino acids. The CDR3 DNA is TGTGCCAGCACCACCCCGGTGGGGGAGCGCTATGGCTACACCTTC. Translating it yields CASTTPVGERYGYTF.

The chain uses TRBV7-2 and TRBJ2-3, with TRBD2 as a possible D gene (6 bases). Germline V gives CDR1 SGHTA, CDR2 FQGNSA. V lost 6 bases to trimming and J lost 2 bases, with 18 bases between them. The CDR3 extends over 16 amino acids. CDR3 bases: TGTGCCAGCAGTCCTCACGGGGGTCCCCCCACAGATACGCAGTATTTT. It encodes CASSPHGGPPTDTQYF.

About this clonotype: One base away lies a much larger clone, so this may be a sequencing read error. The V gene is TRBV7-2, the J gene TRBJ2-5, with D unclear. V lost 3 bases, J lost 4 bases, and 12 bases lay in between. In germline, CDR1 is SGHTA, CDR2 FQGNSA. The CDR3 length is 14 residues. The CDR3 DNA follows: TGTGCCAGCAGCTTCACGGGCAGGTCAGAGACCCAGTACTTC. Translation gives CASSFTGRSETQYF.

As regards this clonotype: A read error is possible here, since a much larger clone lies one base away. The rearrangement uses TRBV28 and TRBJ1-4, with 8 bases fitting TRBD1. The CDR3 spans 14 residues. V lost 3 bases and J lost 11; bases outside the gene matches: 8. The germline gives CDR1 MDHEN, CDR2 SYDVKM. CDR3 DNA sequence: TGTGCCAGCAGTTTGCACGGGACAGGAGGGAAACTGTTTTTT. It codes for CASSLHGTGGKLFF.

The J gene is TRBJ2-6, the V gene TRBV29-1, with D uncertain. V lost 4 bases to trimming and J lost 0 bases, with 4 bases between them. The CDR3 is 13 residues long. CDR1 and CDR2 from the germline V gene are SQVTM and ANQGSEA. The CDR3 nucleotides are TGCAGCGTTGCGAGCTCTGGGGCCAACGTCCTGACTTTC. Translated: CSVASSGANVLTF.